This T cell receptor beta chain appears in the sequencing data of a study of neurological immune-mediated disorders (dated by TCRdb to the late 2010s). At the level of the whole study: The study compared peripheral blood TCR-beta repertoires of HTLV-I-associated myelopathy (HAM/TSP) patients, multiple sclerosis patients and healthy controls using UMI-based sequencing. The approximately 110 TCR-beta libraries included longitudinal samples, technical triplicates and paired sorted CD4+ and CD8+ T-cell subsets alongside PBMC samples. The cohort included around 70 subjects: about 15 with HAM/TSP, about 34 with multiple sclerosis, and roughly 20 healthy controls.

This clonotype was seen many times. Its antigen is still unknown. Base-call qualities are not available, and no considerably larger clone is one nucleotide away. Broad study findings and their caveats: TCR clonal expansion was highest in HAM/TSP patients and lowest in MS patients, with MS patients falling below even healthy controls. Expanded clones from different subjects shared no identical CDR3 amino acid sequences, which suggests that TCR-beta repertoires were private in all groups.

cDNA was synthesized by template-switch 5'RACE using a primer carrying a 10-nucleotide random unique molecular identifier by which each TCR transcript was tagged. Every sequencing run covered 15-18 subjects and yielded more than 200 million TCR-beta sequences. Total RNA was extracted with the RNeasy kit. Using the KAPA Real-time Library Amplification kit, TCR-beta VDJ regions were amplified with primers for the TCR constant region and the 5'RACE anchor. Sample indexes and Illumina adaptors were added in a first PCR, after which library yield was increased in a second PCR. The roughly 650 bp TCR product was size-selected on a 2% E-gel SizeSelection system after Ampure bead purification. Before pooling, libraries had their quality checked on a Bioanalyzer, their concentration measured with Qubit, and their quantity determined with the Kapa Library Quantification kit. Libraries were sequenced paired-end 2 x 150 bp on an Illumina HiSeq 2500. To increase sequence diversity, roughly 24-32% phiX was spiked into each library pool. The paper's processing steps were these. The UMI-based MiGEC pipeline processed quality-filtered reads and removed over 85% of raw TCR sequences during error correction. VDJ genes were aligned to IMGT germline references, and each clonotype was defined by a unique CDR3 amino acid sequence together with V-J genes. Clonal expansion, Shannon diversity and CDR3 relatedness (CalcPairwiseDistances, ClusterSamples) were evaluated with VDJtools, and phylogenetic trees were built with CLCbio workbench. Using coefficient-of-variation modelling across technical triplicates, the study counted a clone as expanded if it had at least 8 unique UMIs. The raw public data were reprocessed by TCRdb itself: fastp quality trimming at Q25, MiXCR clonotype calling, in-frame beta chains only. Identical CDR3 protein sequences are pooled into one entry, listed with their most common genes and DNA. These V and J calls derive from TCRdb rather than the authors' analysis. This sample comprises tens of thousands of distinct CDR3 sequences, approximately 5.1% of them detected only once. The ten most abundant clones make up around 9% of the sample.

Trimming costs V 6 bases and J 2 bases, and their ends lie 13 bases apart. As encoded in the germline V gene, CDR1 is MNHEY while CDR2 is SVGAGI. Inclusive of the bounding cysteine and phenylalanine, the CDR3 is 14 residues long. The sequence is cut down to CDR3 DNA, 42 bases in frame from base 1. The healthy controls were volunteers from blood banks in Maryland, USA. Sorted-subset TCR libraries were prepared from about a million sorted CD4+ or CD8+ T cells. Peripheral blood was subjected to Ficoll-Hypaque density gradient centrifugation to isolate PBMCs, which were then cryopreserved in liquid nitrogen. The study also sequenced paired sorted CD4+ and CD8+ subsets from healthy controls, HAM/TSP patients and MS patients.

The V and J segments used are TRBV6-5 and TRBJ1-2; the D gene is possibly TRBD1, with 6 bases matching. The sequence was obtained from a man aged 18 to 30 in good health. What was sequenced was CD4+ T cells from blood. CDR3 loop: CASSEHTGNYGYTF. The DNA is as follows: TGTGCCAGCAGCGAACACACAGGGAACTATGGCTACACCTTC.